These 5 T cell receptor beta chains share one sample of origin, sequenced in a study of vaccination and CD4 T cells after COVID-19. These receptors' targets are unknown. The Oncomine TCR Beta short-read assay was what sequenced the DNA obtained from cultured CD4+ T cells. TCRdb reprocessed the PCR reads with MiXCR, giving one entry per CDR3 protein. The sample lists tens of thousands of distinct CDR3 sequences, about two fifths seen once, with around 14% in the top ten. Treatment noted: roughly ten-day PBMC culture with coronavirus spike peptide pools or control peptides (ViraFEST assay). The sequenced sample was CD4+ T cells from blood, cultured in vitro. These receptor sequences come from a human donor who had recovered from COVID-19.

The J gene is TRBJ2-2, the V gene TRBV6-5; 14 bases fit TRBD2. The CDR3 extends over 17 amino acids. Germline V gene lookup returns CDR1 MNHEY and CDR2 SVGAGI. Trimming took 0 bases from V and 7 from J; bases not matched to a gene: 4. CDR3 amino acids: CASSYSGLAGANGELFF. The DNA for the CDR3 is TGTGCCAGCAGTTACTCGGGACTAGCGGGAGCCAACGGGGAGCTGTTTTTT.

The CDR3 nucleotides are TGTGCCAGCAGCGGAACTAGCGGGGGCCTCCGGGATACGCAGTATTTT. Its translation: CASSGTSGGLRDTQYF. The rearrangement uses TRBV11-2 and TRBJ2-3; TRBD2 agrees at 11 bases. CDR3 length equals 16 residues. The trim removed 5 bases at V and 6 bases at J, leaving 10 bases unmatched. The germline CDR1 and CDR2 sequences are SGHAT and FQNNGV. The whole variable domain, remainder taken from reference TRBV11-2 and TRBJ2-3, is EAGVAQSPRYKIIEKRQSVAFWCNPISGHATLYWYQQILGQGPKLLIQFQNNGVVDDSQLPKDRFSAERLKGVDSTLKIQPAKLEDSAVYLCASSGTSGGLRDTQYFGPGTRLTVL.

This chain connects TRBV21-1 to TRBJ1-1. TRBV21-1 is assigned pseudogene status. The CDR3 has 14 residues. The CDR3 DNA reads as TGTGCCAGCAGCAAAGACAGAGTCCTCTTTGAGGCTTTCTTT. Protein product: CASSKDRVLFEAFF.

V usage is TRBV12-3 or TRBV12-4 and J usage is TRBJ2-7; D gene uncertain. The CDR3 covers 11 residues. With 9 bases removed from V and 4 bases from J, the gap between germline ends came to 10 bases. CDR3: CASGVGYEQYF. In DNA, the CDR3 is TGTGCCAGTGGGGTGGGGTACGAGCAGTACTTC.

The CDR3 region has the DNA TGTGCCAGCAGCTTGGATCCAGGAGCTCTAAGTGGCGGCTACACCTTC. Protein product: CASSLDPGALSGGYTF. The chain couples TRBV5-4 to TRBJ1-2; D is unclear. V lost 0 bases and J lost 8, with 20 bases in between. This CDR3 comprises 16 residues. Germline CDR1 reads SGHNT; CDR2 reads YYREEE (reference sequence).